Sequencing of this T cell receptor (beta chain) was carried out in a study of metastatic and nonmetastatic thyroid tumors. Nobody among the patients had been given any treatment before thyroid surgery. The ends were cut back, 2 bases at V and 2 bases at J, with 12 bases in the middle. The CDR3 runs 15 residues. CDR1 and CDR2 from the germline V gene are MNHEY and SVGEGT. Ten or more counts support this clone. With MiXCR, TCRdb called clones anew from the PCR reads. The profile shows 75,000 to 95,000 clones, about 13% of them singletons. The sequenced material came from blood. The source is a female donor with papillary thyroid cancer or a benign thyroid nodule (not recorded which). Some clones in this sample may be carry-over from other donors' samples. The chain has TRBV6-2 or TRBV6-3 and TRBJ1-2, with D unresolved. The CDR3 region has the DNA TGTGCCAGCAGTTACACCTTACAAGCGAACTATGGCTACACCTTC. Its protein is CASSYTLQANYGYTF.